The rows below give T cell receptor beta chains drawn from one sample of a study of blood T cell repertoires in COVID-19. This table comes from immunoSEQ multiplex PCR, and its TCRdb copy is limited to in-frame clones, with some not included. The repertoire holds approximately 50,000 clones, with around 79% as singletons. Sequencing was performed on peripheral blood. The receptors come from a man in his 70s with active or convalescent COVID-19. Both conserved end residues are part of each CDR3. The order of the fields is J gene, V gene, D gene, clone size, CDR3 DNA, CDR3 protein. The D gene is left open where the match is weak. For some rows the clone size is stated as once, few or many, or as a class when expanded; others skip it.

TRBJ2-3 TRBV15 - - TGTGCCACCAGCAGAGATGGCGGTACGCAGTATTTT CATSRDGGTQYF
TRBJ1-2 TRBV27 - - TGTGCCAGCAGTGGCCCGGGGGGGGGCAGCTATGGCTACACCTTC CASSGPGGGSYGYTF
TRBJ1-2 TRBV28 - - TGTGCCAGCAGTTTCGTCGATTGGGCAGCCGGGAGCCCTAAAGGTGGCTACACCTTC CASSFVDWAAGSPKGGYTF
TRBJ1-2 TRBV18 - - TGTGCCAGCTCAGATTACAGGGATTCTAACTATGGCTACACCTTC CASSDYRDSNYGYTF
TRBJ1-1 TRBV5-1 TRBD1 - TGCGCCAGCAGCTCCGGGACAGCTGTTAGGAACACTGAAGCTTTCTTT CASSSGTAVRNTEAFF
TRBJ1-5 TRBV27 - - TGTGCCAGCAGTTTATCCCAGGGAGGGCAGCCCCAGCATTTT CASSLSQGGQPQHF
TRBJ1-1 TRBV6-5 - - TGTGCCAGCACCGAGACCGGGGGGTCAGAAGCTTTCTTT CASTETGGSEAFF
TRBJ1-2 TRBV11-2 - many TGTGCCAGCAGCTTAGTAGGACAGCCTGGCTACACCTTC CASSLVGQPGYTF
TRBJ2-1 TRBV7-2 TRBD2 - TGTGCCAGCAGCTTAACGGCTAGCGGGTTTACTAGGAATGAGCAGTTCTTC CASSLTASGFTRNEQFF
TRBJ2-1 TRBV12-2 - few TGTGCAAGTCGCGCTAGAAGGGGTACAGCGGGTAAGTACAATGAGCAGTTCTTC CASRARRGTAGKYNEQFF
TRBJ2-1 TRBV11-2 TRBD2 - TGTGCCAGCAGAGGACTAGCGGATAGAACCTCCTACAATGAGCAGTTCTTC CASRGLADRTSYNEQFF
TRBJ2-3 TRBV7-9 TRBD2 - TGTGCCAGCGTAGCGGGGAGCACAGATACGCAGTATTTT CASVAGSTDTQYF
TRBJ2-1 TRBV4-2 TRBD2 - TGTGCCAGCAGCCAAGAAACTAGCGGGGCCGGTGAGCAGTTCTTC CASSQETSGAGEQFF
TRBJ2-3 TRBV6-6 TRBD1 few TGTGCCAGCAGTTACTCCGGGACAGGGTCAGATACGCAGTATTTT CASSYSGTGSDTQYF
TRBJ2-3 TRBV2 TRBD1 - TGTGCCAGAAGGGGGACAGGGGGCTTGAATACGCAGTATTTT CARRGTGGLNTQYF
TRBJ2-7 TRBV5-1 TRBD2 few TGCGCCAGCAGCTCTGGAAATCCGGGACTAGCGGGATATGAGCAGTACTTC CASSSGNPGLAGYEQYF
TRBJ1-5 TRBV9 - - TGTGCCAGCAGCATGGACAGTAATCAGCCCCAGCATTTT CASSMDSNQPQHF
TRBJ1-3 TRBV18 - - TGTGCCAGCTCACCAAACAGTTCTGGAAACACCATATATTTT CASSPNSSGNTIYF
TRBJ2-5 TRBV2 - once TGTGCCAGCACAAGGGGCGAGACCCAGTACTTC CASTRGETQYF
TRBJ1-1 TRBV7-9 TRBD1 once TGTGCCAGCAGACCTCCCGGGACAGGGGTTTGGGCTTTCTTT CASRPPGTGVWAFF
TRBJ1-2 TRBV19 - - TGTGCCAGTAGTAACTCCCAGGGAGGCTACACCTTC CASSNSQGGYTF
TRBJ2-1 TRBV6-4 - - TGTGCCAGCAGTGCGGGTTTCTACAATGAGCAGTTCTTC CASSAGFYNEQFF
TRBJ2-7 TRBV18 - - TGTGCCAGCTCACCCGGAGGGACCGAGCAGTACTTC CASSPGGTEQYF